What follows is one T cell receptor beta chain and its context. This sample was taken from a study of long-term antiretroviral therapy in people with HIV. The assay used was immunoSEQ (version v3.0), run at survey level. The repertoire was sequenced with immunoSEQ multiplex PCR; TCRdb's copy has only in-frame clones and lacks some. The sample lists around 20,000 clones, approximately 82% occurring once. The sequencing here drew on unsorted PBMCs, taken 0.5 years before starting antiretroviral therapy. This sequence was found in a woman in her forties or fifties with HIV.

The CDR3 DNA is TGTGCCAGCAGCTTTCGAGACACCGGGGAGCTGTTTTTT. It specifies CASSFRDTGELFF. This chain uses TRBV7-7 with TRBJ2-2; no reliable D call. V was cut by 3 bases and J by 3 bases, with 5 bases left in between. The length of the CDR3 is 13 residues. Germline-derived CDR1 and CDR2 are SSHAT and FNYEAQ (reference sequence).